Listed below are T cell receptor beta chains from one sample, sequenced in a study of shared clonotypes between healthy human individuals. Clones were sequenced by immunoSEQ multiplex PCR, and TCRdb holds only the in-frame ones, with some missing. The sample holds about 2.1 million clones, just under 95% seen once. The specimen was naive CD8+ T cells from PBMCs. The receptor source for this set is a man aged 18 to 29 in good health. Some clones in this sample may be carry-over from other donors' samples. CDR3s include the opening cysteine and the closing phenylalanine or tryptophan. Fields, in order: D gene, V gene, CDR3 length, clone size, J gene, CDR3 protein, CDR3 DNA. D genes are given only for firm matches. Where a row states a size, it is once, few, many or the class of an expanded clone; other rows omit it.

TRBD2	TRBV27	16	.	TRBJ2-7	CASSLSLGGRQNGQYF	TGTGCCAGCAGTTTATCGTTGGGCGGGAGGCAGAACGGGCAGTACTTC
.	TRBV30	15	.	TRBJ2-3	CAWSVPAGLTDTQYF	TGTGCCTGGAGTGTACCGGCTGGCCTCACAGATACGCAGTATTTT
TRBD2	TRBV5-1	18	.	TRBJ2-1	CASSPGWGSGTLNNEQFF	TGCGCCAGCAGCCCGGGCTGGGGGAGCGGGACTCTCAACAATGAGCAGTTCTTC
TRBD2	TRBV28	15	.	TRBJ2-1	CASSLIAGSDNEQFF	TGTGCCAGCAGTTTGATAGCGGGTAGCGACAATGAGCAGTTCTTC
TRBD1	TRBV11-2	15	.	TRBJ1-2	CASRGGGREFYGYTF	TGTGCCAGCAGAGGAGGGGGCAGAGAGTTCTATGGCTACACCTTC
.	TRBV7-8	12	.	TRBJ2-1	CASSSLTGAWFF	TGTGCCAGCAGCTCCCTCACGGGGGCGTGGTTCTTC
.	TRBV6-5	16	once	TRBJ1-1	CASSYTKQGPNTEAFF	TGTGCCAGCAGTTACACAAAGCAGGGGCCGAACACTGAAGCTTTCTTT
.	TRBV13	14	.	TRBJ2-2	CASSLVLNTGELFF	TGTGCCAGCAGCTTAGTACTGAACACCGGGGAGCTGTTTTTT
.	TRBV7-3	17	once	TRBJ1-1	CASSLMPGRMVNTEAFF	TGTGCCAGCAGCTTAATGCCAGGGAGGATGGTTAACACTGAAGCTTTCTTT
.	TRBV4-1	18	once	TRBJ1-3	CASSQGAAVIGSGNTIYF	TGCGCCAGCAGCCAAGGAGCCGCGGTGATAGGATCAGGAAACACCATATATTTT
.	TRBV27	19	.	TRBJ1-5	CASSNSPGQPSYSNQPQHF	TGTGCCAGCAGCAATAGCCCGGGACAACCGTCGTATAGCAATCAGCCCCAGCATTTT
.	TRBV6-5	15	once	TRBJ2-1	CASSPIATGYNEQFF	TGTGCCAGCAGTCCGATAGCGACTGGATACAATGAGCAGTTCTTC
.	TRBV10-3	13	.	TRBJ2-3	CAISPMRGDTQYF	TGTGCCATCAGCCCCATGAGAGGAGATACGCAGTATTTT
.	TRBV19	14	.	TRBJ2-7	CASSSPRASYEQYF	TGTGCCAGTAGTAGCCCCCGGGCCTCCTACGAGCAGTACTTC
.	TRBV7-2	15	.	TRBJ2-3	CASRPTGYSTDTQYF	TGTGCCAGCAGACCTACAGGGTATAGCACAGATACGCAGTATTTT
.	TRBV2	11	.	TRBJ2-7	CASRSNYEQYF	TGTGCCAGCAGGTCTAACTACGAGCAGTACTTC
TRBD1	TRBV9	13	.	TRBJ1-2	CASSEGQGDGYTF	TGTGCCAGCAGCGAGGGGCAGGGGGATGGCTACACCTTC
.	TRBV7-9	14	.	TRBJ2-3	CASSSGDTTDTQYF	TGTGCCAGCAGCTCCGGGGACACCACAGATACGCAGTATTTT
.	TRBV28	15	.	TRBJ2-1	CASSLSGTSYNEQFF	TGTGCCAGCTCTCTTTCCGGGACCTCCTACAATGAGCAGTTCTTC
TRBD1	TRBV5-6	15	.	TRBJ2-1	CATSTGTGTYNEQFF	TGTGCCACCTCTACCGGGACAGGGACCTACAATGAGCAGTTCTTC
TRBD1	TRBV27	17	once	TRBJ1-1	CASSLRWGQGAETEAFF	TGTGCCAGCAGTTTACGTTGGGGACAGGGGGCAGAAACTGAAGCTTTCTTT
.	TRBV28	13	.	TRBJ2-1	CASSVWVSNEQFF	TGTGCCAGCAGTGTCTGGGTATCCAATGAGCAGTTCTTC
TRBD1	TRBV7-9	13	.	TRBJ2-7	CASSSGTGYEQYF	TGTGCCAGCAGCTCAGGGACAGGCTACGAGCAGTACTTC
.	TRBV5-6	15	.	TRBJ1-5	CASSLAGDLSQPQHF	TGTGCCAGCAGCTTGGCAGGGGATCTGTCTCAGCCCCAGCATTTT
TRBD1	TRBV4-2	14	few	TRBJ1-5	CASSSRGSNQPQHF	TGTGCCAGCAGCAGCAGGGGGAGCAATCAGCCCCAGCATTTT
.	TRBV6-5	15	.	TRBJ2-5	CASSYSIRGQETQYF	TGTGCCAGCAGTTACTCGATTCGGGGGCAAGAGACCCAGTACTTC
TRBD2	TRBV28	14	.	TRBJ2-3	CASSPGGNGDTQYF	TGTGCCAGCAGCCCCGGGGGGAACGGCGATACGCAGTATTTT
.	TRBV7-2	11	.	TRBJ2-7	CASSPGLEQYF	TGTGCCAGCAGTCCGGGGTTGGAGCAGTACTTC